A single sample is the source of the 24 T cell receptor beta chains below, sequenced in a study of Graves' ophthalmopathy and Graves' hyperthyroidism. For repertoire sequencing, the TCR beta CDR3 regions were amplified from RNA transcripts. After a first-round RT-PCR with HTBI primers, a second-round multiplex PCR was run. MiXCR, run by TCRdb on the multiplex PCR reads, gives a single entry per CDR3 protein. Of 300,000 to 400,000 distinct CDR3 sequences in the sample, about 17% were seen once. The sample consisted of peripheral blood. These receptors were obtained from an adult man with Graves' ophthalmopathy.

Many counts were recorded for this clonotype. The chain recombines TRBV29-1 with TRBJ1-1; D perhaps matches TRBD1 (6 bases). V was pared by 7 bases and J by 0 bases, with 12 bases between. CDR1 SQVTM and CDR2 ANQGSEA come from the germline V gene. CDR3 length equals 13 residues. The CDR3 DNA follows: TGCAGCGCCCAACAGGGTATGAACACTGAAGCTTTCTTT. This translates into CSAQQGMNTEAFF.

V and J are TRBV4-1 and TRBJ1-3, with D perhaps matching TRBD1 (6 bases). V was trimmed by 0 bases and J by 0 bases, leaving 15 bases between them. The V gene's germline CDR1 is MGHRA and CDR2 YSYEKL. There are 18 residues in the CDR3. The CDR3 sequence is CASSQDPAGALSGNTIYF. In nucleotides, the CDR3 is TGCGCCAGCAGCCAAGACCCGGCAGGGGCACTCTCTGGAAACACCATATATTTT.

This clonotype was observed at least ten times. Given the absence of the conserved phenylalanine or tryptophan at the CDR3 end, a read error is likely. The V call is TRBV2, the J call TRBJ1-3; D remains unclear. This CDR3 is built from 13 residues. CDR1 is SNHLY and CDR2 is FYNNEI in the germline V gene. Trimming stripped 8 bases from V and 2 bases from J, with 10 bases between. The CDR3 coding sequence is TGTGCCAGCGGCGCAGGCCCTGGAAACACCATATATCTT. Protein sequence: CASGAGPGNTIYL.

This clonotype showed up many times. The chain has TRBV11-2 and TRBJ1-1, with 11 bases matching TRBD1. The V gene's germline CDR1 is SGHAT and CDR2 FQNNGV. The CDR3 has 16 residues. V gave up 5 bases and J gave up 5 bases; unmatched junction bases: 10. The CDR3 nucleotides are TGTGCCAGCAGCCCCGGACAGGGGGCTGGTGAAACTGAAGCTTTCTTT. Protein product: CASSPGQGAGETEAFF. Based on the CDR3 plus reference TRBV11-2 and TRBJ1-1, the full variable domain is EAGVAQSPRYKIIEKRQSVAFWCNPISGHATLYWYQQILGQGPKLLIQFQNNGVVDDSQLPKDRFSAERLKGVDSTLKIQPAKLEDSAVYLCASSPGQGAGETEAFFGQGTRLTVV.

This clonotype has only a few counts. This chain joins TRBV7-2 and TRBJ1-2; D not resolved. V was shortened by 4 bases and J by 8 bases, with 5 bases between the two germline ends. Germline CDR1 reads SGHTA; CDR2 reads FQGNSA. CDR3 size: 10 residues. DNA for the CDR3: TGTGCCAGCAGCTCTCCGGGCTACACCTTC. Translation gives CASSSPGYTF.

Many counts were recorded for this clonotype. The chain joins TRBV5-1 to TRBJ1-1; no reliable D call. Germline V CDR1 and CDR2: SGHRS, YFSETQ. The CDR3 runs to 18 residues. Trimming removed 0 bases at V and 3 bases at J, with 21 bases between. The CDR3 region is CASSLALRNVGTYTEAFF. The CDR3 nucleotides are TGCGCCAGCAGCTTGGCCCTCAGGAATGTCGGCACGTACACTGAAGCTTTCTTT.

This clonotype was observed many times. The V gene is TRBV6-6, the J gene TRBJ2-7; 7 bases map to TRBD1. The junction had 9 bases not matched to a gene; V was cut back by 7 bases and J by 3 bases. Germline CDR1 reads MNHNY; CDR2 reads SVGAGI (reference sequence). The CDR3 is 14 amino acids. CDR3 amino acids: CASKLDRALYEQYF. The CDR3 nucleotides are TGTGCCAGCAAGTTAGACAGGGCGCTCTACGAGCAGTACTTC.

The CDR3 here is CASSPTVTNSNQPQHF. DNA of the CDR3: TGTGCCAGCAGTCCGACCGTAACCAACAGCAATCAGCCCCAGCATTTT. The chain recombines TRBV28 with TRBJ1-5; D gene unclear. Per the germline V gene, CDR1 is MDHEN and CDR2 is SYDVKM. V lost 5 bases and J 1 base, leaving 15 bases between the germline ends. CDR3 length: 16 amino acids.

There are many counts of this clonotype. The chain recombines TRBV19 with TRBJ2-4; D is uncertain. Germline CDR1 is LNHDA and CDR2 is SQIVND (reference sequence). The CDR3 covers 13 residues. Trimming shortened V by 8 bases and J by 1 base, and 9 bases separated the two germline ends. The CDR3 is CASDGGAKNIQYF. CDR3 sequence (DNA): TGTGCCAGTGATGGTGGGGCCAAAAACATTCAGTACTTC.

This clonotype was found many times. This chain uses TRBV24-1 with TRBJ2-7; no reliable D call. Trimming took 3 bases from V and 7 from J, leaving 12 bases between them. Germline values: CDR1 KGHDR, CDR2 SFDVKD. The CDR3 runs 13 residues. CDR3 sequence: CATSDLGFREQYF. The CDR3 coding sequence is TGTGCCACCAGTGATCTGGGGTTTCGGGAGCAGTACTTC.

This clonotype was recorded many times. This chain uses TRBV29-1 with TRBJ1-1, with D perhaps matching TRBD1 (5 bases). Trimming cost V 3 bases and J 1 base, with 9 bases left between them. CDR3 length: 13 amino acids. CDR1 and CDR2 from the germline V gene are SQVTM and ANQGSEA. DNA for the CDR3: TGCAGCGTTGATGTCGGACAGAACACTGAAGCTTTCTTT. As protein: CSVDVGQNTEAFF.

This clonotype occurred many times. This chain uses TRBV7-8 with TRBJ1-5; no clear D. Per germline, CDR1 SGHVS and CDR2 FQNEAQ. The CDR3 has 13 amino acids. V was shortened by 2 bases and J by 6 bases, with 8 bases between the two germline ends. In nucleotides, the CDR3 is TGTGCCAGCAGCTTACATTCGACTCAGCCCCAGCATTTT. Protein: CASSLHSTQPQHF.

This clonotype was detected once. CDR3 in amino acids: CASSLKPGVGAFF. CDR3 bases: TGTGCCAGCAGTTTAAAGCCCGGGGTGGGGGCTTTCTTT. The chain recombines TRBV12-3 or TRBV12-4 with TRBJ1-1; D call uncertain. V lost 2 bases and J lost 11, with 15 bases in between. The CDR3 has 13 amino acids.

This clonotype has at least ten counts. J is TRBJ1-3 and V is TRBV15; possibly TRBD1 for D (6 bases). CDR1 and CDR2 from the germline V gene are LNHNV and YYDKDF (reference sequence). The ends were cut back, 6 bases at V and 4 bases at J, with 16 bases in the middle. This CDR3 is built from 15 residues. The CDR3 is CATRVGTTGGNTIYF. CDR3 bases: TGTGCCACCAGAGTGGGGACGACAGGCGGAAACACCATATATTTT.

This clonotype has just a few counts. The chain links TRBV4-2 to TRBJ2-7; D perhaps matches TRBD1 (5 bases). The CDR3 has 16 amino acids. From germline, CDR1 is LGHNA and CDR2 YNFKEQ. V was trimmed by 0 bases and J by 2 bases, leaving 14 bases between them. The CDR3 loop reads CASSQDEDRTTYEQYF. The CDR3 DNA follows: TGTGCCAGCAGCCAAGATGAAGACAGAACAACCTACGAGCAGTACTTC.

This clonotype has at least ten counts. The chain recombines TRBV5-1 with TRBJ2-7, with TRBD1 as a possible D gene (5 bases). Germline V gene sequence: CDR1 SGHRS, CDR2 YFSETQ. The V and J ends lost 0 bases and 5 bases respectively, with 12 bases between them. The CDR3 runs to 14 residues. For the CDR3, the DNA is TGCGCCAGCAGCTTGGTGGGGCTGTCCCACGAGCAGTACTTC. It translates to CASSLVGLSHEQYF.

This clonotype was picked up many times. One end of the junction is discordant with germline, which a read error may explain. The chain links TRBV4-1 to TRBJ1-5; D is possibly TRBD1 (5 bases). The CDR3 sequence is 13 residues long. CDR1 MGHRA and CDR2 YSYEKL come from the germline V gene. The DNA for the CDR3 is TGTGCCAGCAGCCAAGGGAGGGGCCAGCCCCAGCATTTT. Protein: CASSQGRGQPQHF.

In this sample, this clonotype turned up many times. The V and J genes are TRBV6-1 and TRBJ1-5, with a possible D match to TRBD1 (6 bases). CDR3 length equals 16 residues. The V and J ends lost 0 bases and 6 bases respectively, with 15 bases between them. Per the germline V gene, CDR1 is MNHNS and CDR2 is SASEGT. CDR3 sequence (DNA): TGTGCCAGCAGTGAAGCGGTTTGGGGGGGCCCTCAGCCCCAGCATTTT. Amino acid sequence: CASSEAVWGGPQPQHF.

There are many counts of this clonotype. This chain joins TRBV19 and TRBJ2-7; 10 positions agree with TRBD1. V dropped 3 bases and J dropped 3; count of bases not matched to a gene: 8. CDR3 length equals 16 residues. CDR1 LNHDA and CDR2 SQIVND come from the germline V gene (reference sequence). This CDR3 is CASSIRGTGAYYEQYF. The CDR3 region has the DNA TGTGCCAGTAGTATTAGGGGGACAGGGGCTTACTACGAGCAGTACTTC. Full variable domain (missing parts from reference TRBV19 and TRBJ2-7): DGGITQSPKYLFRKEGQNVTLSCEQNLNHDAMYWYRQDPGQGLRLIYYSQIVNDFQKGDIAEGYSVSREKKESFPLTVTSAQKNPTAFYLCASSIRGTGAYYEQYFGPGTRLTVT.

This clonotype has at least ten counts. The V gene is TRBV13, the J gene TRBJ2-7, with D perhaps TRBD2 (6 bases). Germline-derived CDR1 and CDR2 are PRHDT and FYEKMQ (reference sequence). CDR3 length: 16 residues. V was clipped by 3 bases and J by 7 bases, with 22 bases between them. Written as DNA, the CDR3 is TGTGCCAGCAGCTTTAACCCCGCCCTGGGGACTGCTGAGCAGTACTTC. It specifies CASSFNPALGTAEQYF.

At least ten counts were recorded for this clonotype. The CDR3 region is CASSRSQSNSPLHF. The CDR3 DNA reads TGCGCCAGCAGCCGATCACAGAGTAATTCACCCCTCCACTTT. This chain uses TRBV5-1 with TRBJ1-6, with no clear D. Looked up from germline, CDR1 is SGHRS and CDR2 is YFSETQ. The V gene lost 4 bases and the J gene lost 6 bases, with 11 bases spanning the gap. This CDR3 spans 14 amino acids.

Notes on this clonotype: This may be a read error: a much more frequent sequence differs by one nucleotide. This chain uses TRBV19 with TRBJ2-2; tentatively, D is TRBD1 (6 bases). The CDR3 extends over 21 amino acids. In germline, CDR1 is LNHDA, CDR2 SQIVND (reference sequence). Trimming stripped 7 bases from V and 0 bases from J, with 30 bases between. The CDR3 region has the DNA TGTGCCAGTATCGTCATCCCAAGGGGGAACAGGGCTATAGCGAACACCGGGGAGCTGTTTTTT. Translation gives CASIVIPRGNRAIANTGELFF. Combining the CDR3 with reference TRBV19 and TRBJ2-2 gives the whole variable domain DGGITQSPKYLFRKEGQNVTLSCEQNLNHDAMYWYRQDPGQGLRLIYYSQIVNDFQKGDIAEGYSVSREKKESFPLTVTSAQKNPTAFYLCASIVIPRGNRAIANTGELFFGEGSRLTVL.

This clonotype was seen repeatedly, ten times or more. CDR3 bases: TGTGCCAGCAGTCAGGGGTTGCCGGGTGAAAAACTGTTTTTT. It encodes CASSQGLPGEKLFF. The V call is TRBV2, the J call TRBJ1-4; D is possibly TRBD1 (6 bases). V lost 5 bases, J lost 7 bases, and 14 bases lay in between. The CDR3 loop spans 14 amino acids. Germline V gene lookup returns CDR1 SNHLY and CDR2 FYNNEI. Combining the CDR3 with reference TRBV2 and TRBJ1-4 gives the whole variable domain EPEVTQTPSHQVTQMGQEVILRCVPISNHLYFYWYRQILGQKVEFLVSFYNNEISEKSEIFDDQFSVERPDGSNFTLKIRSTKLEDSAMYFCASSQGLPGEKLFFGSGTQLSVL.

Ten or more counts support this clonotype. The chain has TRBV20-1 and TRBJ2-5; D possibly corresponds to TRBD2 (5 bases). Germline CDR1 is DFQATT and CDR2 is SNEGSKA (reference sequence). The CDR3 is made up of 14 amino acids. The V end lost 6 bases, the J end lost 5 bases, and 19 bases lay between the germline ends. CDR3: CSARHSIGVETQYF. The CDR3, as DNA: TGCAGTGCGAGACACTCGATCGGGGTGGAGACCCAGTACTTC.